A single sample is the source of the 26 T cell receptor beta chains below, sequenced in a study of breast tumors, draining lymph nodes, adjacent tissues listed by TCRdb under 2016. Preparation of the library involved multiplex PCR. The reads were generated on an Illumina HiSeq 2000. The raw public reads went through TCRdb reprocessing: fastp at Q25, MiXCR clone calling, in-frame beta chains kept. Each CDR3 protein gets just one entry, which takes the most common genes and DNA from the rows behind it. The sample data list 150,000 to 200,000 distinct CDR3 sequences, and approximately 30% of these were observed just once. The top ten hold more than 3.5% of the sample. The axillary draining lymph nodes of breast cancer patients were the source of the lymph node samples. Material: axillary lymph node tissue. These receptors came from a female donor with breast cancer. Some clones in this sample may be carry-over from other donors' samples.

CDR3 amino acids: CSAPGTRDTQYF. The CDR3 DNA follows: TGCAGTGCTCCGGGAACCCGGGATACGCAGTATTTT. V usage is TRBV20-1 and J usage is TRBJ2-3; the D gene is possibly TRBD2 (5 bases). V was clipped by 5 bases and J by 6 bases, with 12 bases between them. This CDR3 region has 12 residues. The germline gives CDR1 DFQATT, CDR2 SNEGSKA (reference sequence).

Note on this clonotype: A read error may account for a junction end that differs from germline. The chain has TRBV20-1 and TRBJ1-3; D gene uncertain. CDR1 and CDR2 (germline): DFQATT, SNEGSKA (reference sequence). The CDR3 is made up of 15 amino acids. CDR3 sequence: CSARGRESSANTIYF. The CDR3 region has the DNA TGCAGTGCTAGAGGCCGCGAGAGCTCTGCAAACACCATATATTTT.

In this sample, this clonotype turned up many times. DNA of the CDR3: TGCGCCAGCAGCCCGGAGGCTAGCGGGGGGGTCACAGATACGCAGTATTTT. It codes for CASSPEASGGVTDTQYF. V usage is TRBV4-1 and J usage is TRBJ2-3, with 12 bases that match TRBD2. CDR1 and CDR2 (germline): MGHRA, YSYEKL. Trimming removed 4 bases from V and 2 bases from J; junction bases left unmatched: 7. This CDR3 spans 17 amino acids.

This clonotype occurred many times. This chain joins TRBV9 and TRBJ2-7, with 12 bases aligning to TRBD2. V was pared by 0 bases and J by 3 bases, with 1 base of the junction left unmatched. This CDR3 has 15 residues. CDR1 and CDR2 (germline): SGDLS, YYNGEE. Here the CDR3 DNA reads TGTGCCAGCAGCGTAGGGACTAGCGGGATCTACGAGCAGTACTTC. This translates into CASSVGTSGIYEQYF. The full variable domain, completed using reference TRBV9 and TRBJ2-7, is DSGVTQTPKHLITATGQRVTLRCSPRSGDLSVYWYQQSLDQGLQFLIQYYNGEERAKGNILERFSAQQFPDLHSELNLSSLELGDSALYFCASSVGTSGIYEQYFGPGTRLTVT.

This clonotype was seen more than once but under ten times. This could be a read error, since a much larger clone is one nucleotide away. The chain recombines TRBV6-1 with TRBJ1-2, with a tentative D call TRBD1 (5 bases). Germline-derived CDR1 and CDR2 are MNHNS and SASEGT. This CDR3 comprises 14 residues. Trimming cost V 5 bases and J 8 bases, with 18 bases left between them. The CDR3 loop reads CASSQRDGAEGYTF. DNA of the CDR3: TGTGCCAGCAGTCAAAGGGATGGGGCGGAGGGCTACACCTTC.

This clonotype was detected many times. V is TRBV7-3 and J is TRBJ2-5; no definite D call. CDR3 length equals 17 residues. CDR1 is SGHTA, CDR2 FQGTGA, per germline. The V end lost 1 base, the J end lost 0 bases, and 15 bases lay between the germline ends. CDR3 DNA sequence: TGTGCCAGCAGCTTAAGTGGGTCCGGTCGTGACCAAGAGACCCAGTACTTC. Translation: CASSLSGSGRDQETQYF.

This clonotype has just one count. This chain uses TRBV25-1 with TRBJ1-2, with D perhaps matching TRBD1 (6 bases). In germline, CDR1 is MGHDK, CDR2 SYGVNS. Trimming pared 5 bases from V and 5 bases from J, leaving 18 bases between. CDR3 length: 15 amino acids. CDR3 sequence (DNA): TGTGCCAGCAGTCCAACTCTGGGGGGCGGGTATGGCTACACCTTC. Translation gives CASSPTLGGGYGYTF.

This clonotype was counted a single time. CDR3 sequence reads: CASYPSDGYEQYF. CDR3 sequence (DNA): TGTGCCAGTTACCCCTCGGACGGGTACGAGCAGTACTTC. The chain employs TRBV2 and TRBJ2-7; no firm D call. Germline V gene lookup returns CDR1 SNHLY and CDR2 FYNNEI. The CDR3 runs to 13 residues. V gave up 9 bases and J gave up 4 bases, with 16 bases separating them.

This clonotype has a count of ten or more. The genes are TRBV9 and TRBJ2-7; TRBD1 might be the D (5 bases). CDR1 is SGDLS and CDR2 is YYNGEE in the germline V gene. CDR3 length: 12 residues. The V and J ends lost 3 bases and 3 bases respectively, with 7 bases between them. CDR3 sequence reads: CASSGDSYEQYF. The CDR3 DNA reads TGTGCCAGCAGCGGAGACAGCTACGAGCAGTACTTC.

This sequence joins TRBV7-3 and TRBJ2-3; tentatively, D is TRBD2 (6 bases). Trimming removed 4 bases from V and 0 bases from J, with 14 bases in between. CDR1 is SGHTA, CDR2 FQGTGA, per germline. The CDR3 is 16 residues long. The CDR3 bases are TGTGCCAGCAGCTCGGGGTTCGGGGGAAGCACAGATACGCAGTATTTT. Its protein is CASSSGFGGSTDTQYF. Complete variable domain (other parts from reference TRBV7-3 and TRBJ2-3): GAGVSQTPSNKVTEKGKYVELRCDPISGHTALYWYRQSLGQGPEFLIYFQGTGAADDSGLPNDRFFAVRPEGSVSTLKIQRTERGDSAVYLCASSSGFGGSTDTQYFGPGTRLTVL.

This clonotype occurred a few times. The rearrangement links TRBV28 to TRBJ2-7; 7 bases align to TRBD1. The length of the CDR3 is 16 residues. Germline CDR1 reads MDHEN; CDR2 reads SYDVKM. V shed 7 bases and J 7 bases; nucleotides not matched to a gene: 19. Written as DNA, the CDR3 is TGTGCCAGCACTCACAGGGGACGCTTGGATATACCTGAGCAGTACTTC. Its translation is CASTHRGRLDIPEQYF.

A word on this clonotype: The junction and the germline gene differ at one end; a read error may be behind it. This chain connects TRBV6-6 to TRBJ2-7; 8 positions match TRBD1. Per germline, CDR1 MNHNY and CDR2 SVGAGI (reference sequence). CDR3 size: 15 residues. CDR3 region: CASSHSDRVVNEQYF. CDR3 bases: TGTGCCAGCAGTCACTCGGACAGGGTCGTCAACGAGCAGTACTTC.

The V and J genes are TRBV7-2 and TRBJ1-4; D is perhaps TRBD1 (5 bases). The germline CDR1 and CDR2 sequences are SGHTA and FQGNSA. CDR3 length equals 14 residues. The V end was cut by 3 bases, the J end by 8 bases, with 13 bases between. This CDR3 reads CASSLAPRAEKLFF. CDR3 nucleotides: TGTGCCAGCAGCTTGGCTCCCAGGGCAGAAAAACTGTTTTTT.

This clonotype was seen repeatedly, ten times or more. The rearrangement uses TRBV15 and TRBJ1-6; no definite D call. With 1 base removed from V and 5 bases from J, the gap between germline ends came to 9 bases. Germline-derived CDR1 and CDR2 are LNHNV and YYDKDF (reference sequence). This CDR3 contains 15 residues. In DNA form, the CDR3 reads TGTGCCACCAGCAGAGTAAGGGCAGATAATTCACCCCTCCACTTT. Amino acid sequence: CATSRVRADNSPLHF.

This clonotype was recorded many times. J is TRBJ2-2 and V is TRBV15; D unclear. The CDR3 spans 13 residues. The V gene's germline CDR1 is LNHNV and CDR2 YYDKDF (reference sequence). Trimming left V 2 bases short and J 9 bases short, with 10 bases between. The DNA for the CDR3 is TGTGCCACCAGCAGACAGGTTGCGTGGGAGCTGTTTTTT. Translated: CATSRQVAWELFF.

The rearrangement links TRBV12-3 or TRBV12-4 to TRBJ1-6, with D unresolved. The V end lost 7 bases, the J end lost 9 bases, and 16 bases lay between the germline ends. This CDR3 has 14 residues. CDR3 nucleotide sequence: TGTGCCAGCAATTTGAACGGGCAGACTTCACCCCTCCACTTT. It encodes CASNLNGQTSPLHF.

This rearrangement joins TRBV15 to TRBJ1-5; 7 bases fit TRBD1. The V gene end was trimmed by 3 bases and the J gene end by 4 bases; junction bases not matched to a gene: 3. Germline assignment: CDR1 LNHNV and CDR2 YYDKDF (reference sequence). This CDR3 comprises 14 residues. This chain's CDR3 is CATSSVTGNQPQHF. The CDR3 DNA follows: TGTGCCACCAGCAGCGTGACAGGGAATCAGCCCCAGCATTTT.

This clonotype was seen at least ten times. V is TRBV6-6 and J is TRBJ2-3; D is unclear. V was shortened by 7 bases and J by 2 bases, with 19 bases between the two germline ends. The germline CDR1 and CDR2 sequences are MNHNY and SVGAGI (reference sequence). The CDR3 loop spans 16 amino acids. For the CDR3, the DNA is TGTGCCAGCACCCTCTCCCCGGTTATTTCCACAGATACGCAGTATTTT. As protein: CASTLSPVISTDTQYF.

As regards this clonotype: A much larger clone differs by one base, so this may be a read error. The CDR3 here is CASSFNRGLAGVTDTQYF. The CDR3 DNA reads TGTGCCAGCAGTTTCAATAGGGGGCTAGCGGGAGTAACAGATACGCAGTATTTT. This rearrangement joins TRBV12-3 or TRBV12-4 to TRBJ2-3; TRBD2 aligns across 10 bases. The CDR3 is 18 residues long. The V gene end was trimmed by 3 bases and the J gene end by 3 bases; junction bases not matched to a gene: 12.

This clonotype showed up many times. V usage is TRBV27 and J usage is TRBJ2-1, with 9 bases aligning to TRBD2. Germline lookup yields CDR1 MNHEY and CDR2 SMNVEV (reference sequence). This CDR3 has 16 amino acids. V trimming: 6 bases; J trimming: 0 bases; junction bases outside the gene matches: 6. CDR3 DNA sequence: TGTGCCAGCAGCCCGACTAGCGGAAGCTCCTACAATGAGCAGTTCTTC. It codes for CASSPTSGSSYNEQFF.

Comment on this clonotype: This may stem from a read error, because a much larger clone lies one nucleotide away. The chain links TRBV27 to TRBJ2-3, with D unclear. CDR3 length: 12 amino acids. Germline V gives CDR1 MNHEY, CDR2 SMNVEV (reference sequence). Trimming removed 8 bases at V and 7 bases at J, with 13 bases between. Written as DNA, the CDR3 is TGTGCCAGCCGATTTACCTCGTATACGCAGTATTTT. Amino acids: CASRFTSYTQYF.

This clonotype was counted at least ten times. J is TRBJ2-1 and V is TRBV12-3 or TRBV12-4, with 10 bases identical to TRBD1. V was pared by 2 bases and J by 3 bases, with 1 base of the junction left unmatched. CDR3 size: 15 residues. This chain's CDR3 is CASSLRTGGYNEQFF. The CDR3 bases are TGTGCCAGCAGTTTAAGGACAGGGGGCTACAATGAGCAGTTCTTC.

This clonotype came up many times. V and J are TRBV11-2 and TRBJ1-2, with D hard to call. Germline V gene lookup returns CDR1 SGHAT and CDR2 FQNNGV. V lost 4 bases and J lost 3, with 15 bases in between. The CDR3 is made up of 15 amino acids. The CDR3 region has the DNA TGTGCCAGCAGCTCGTGGACTGGAGCTGACTATGGCTACACCTTC. Its protein product is CASSSWTGADYGYTF.

In this sample, this clonotype turned up a few times. A much larger clone lies one base from this, so it may be a read error. The chain is built from TRBV9 and TRBJ2-1; D ambiguous. CDR1 and CDR2 (germline): SGDLS, YYNGEE. CDR3 length: 15 amino acids. CDR3 coding DNA: TGTGCCAGCAGCGTAGCAGCGAGCTCCTACAATGAGCCGTTCTTC. It is translated as CASSVAASSYNEPFF.

The table lists this clonotype with many counts. The CDR3 reads CASSSGQGADEQYF. In DNA form, the CDR3 reads TGCGCCAGCAGCTCAGGACAGGGGGCCGACGAGCAGTACTTC. The V call is TRBV5-1, the J call TRBJ2-7, with TRBD1 identical over 11 bases. From germline, CDR1 is SGHRS and CDR2 YFSETQ. V shed 3 bases and J 5 bases; nucleotides not matched to a gene: 4. CDR3 size: 14 residues.

The genes are TRBV27 and TRBJ1-1; D gene ambiguous. Germline V lookup: CDR1 MNHEY, CDR2 SMNVEV (reference sequence). This CDR3 has 14 amino acids. Trimming cost V 4 bases and J 0 bases, with 9 bases left between them. The chain's CDR3 is CASSSRGLNTEAFF. In nucleotides, the CDR3 is TGTGCCAGCAGTTCCAGAGGGTTGAACACTGAAGCTTTCTTT.